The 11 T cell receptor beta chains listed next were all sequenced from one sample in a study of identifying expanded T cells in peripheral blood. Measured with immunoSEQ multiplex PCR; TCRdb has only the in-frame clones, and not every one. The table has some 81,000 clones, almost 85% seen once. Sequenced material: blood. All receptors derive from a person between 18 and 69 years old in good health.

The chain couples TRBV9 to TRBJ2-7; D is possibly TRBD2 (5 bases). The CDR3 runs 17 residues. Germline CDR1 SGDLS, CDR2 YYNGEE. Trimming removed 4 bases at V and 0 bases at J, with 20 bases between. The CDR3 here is CASSPGVGLFSSYEQYF. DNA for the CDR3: TGTGCCAGCAGCCCGGGCGTAGGACTTTTTAGCTCCTACGAGCAGTACTTC. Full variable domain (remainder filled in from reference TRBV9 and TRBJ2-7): DSGVTQTPKHLITATGQRVTLRCSPRSGDLSVYWYQQSLDQGLQFLIQYYNGEERAKGNILERFSAQQFPDLHSELNLSSLELGDSALYFCASSPGVGLFSSYEQYFGPGTRLTVT.

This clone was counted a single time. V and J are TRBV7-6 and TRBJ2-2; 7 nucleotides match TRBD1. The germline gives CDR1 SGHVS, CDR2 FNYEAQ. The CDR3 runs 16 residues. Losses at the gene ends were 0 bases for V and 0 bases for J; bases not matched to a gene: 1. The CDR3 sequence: CASSLATGTNTGELFF. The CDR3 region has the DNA TGTGCCAGCAGCTTAGCGACAGGGACGAACACCGGGGAGCTGTTTTTT. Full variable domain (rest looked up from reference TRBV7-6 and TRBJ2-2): GAGVSQSPRYKVTKRGQDVALRCDPISGHVSLYWYRQALGQGPEFLTYFNYEAQQDKSGLPNDRFSAERPEGSISTLTIQRTEQRDSAMYRCASSLATGTNTGELFFGEGSRLTVL.

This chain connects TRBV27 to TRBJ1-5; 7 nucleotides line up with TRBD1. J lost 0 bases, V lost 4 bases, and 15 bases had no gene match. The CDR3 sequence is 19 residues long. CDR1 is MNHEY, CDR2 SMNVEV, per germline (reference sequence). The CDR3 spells CASSSRGQNPDYSNQPQHF. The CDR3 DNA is TGTGCCAGCAGTTCCCGGGGACAGAACCCGGACTATAGCAATCAGCCCCAGCATTTT.

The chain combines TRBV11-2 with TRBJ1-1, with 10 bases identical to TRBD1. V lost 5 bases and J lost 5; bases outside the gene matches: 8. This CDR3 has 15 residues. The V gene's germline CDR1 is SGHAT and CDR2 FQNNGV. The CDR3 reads CASSTQGQGSTEAFF. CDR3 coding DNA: TGTGCCAGCAGCACCCAGGGACAGGGGTCGACTGAAGCTTTCTTT.

CDR3 sequence reads: CASSFGPSYEQYF. The CDR3 DNA is TGTGCCAGCAGTTTCGGACCCTCCTACGAGCAGTACTTC. The J gene is TRBJ2-7, the V gene TRBV27, with D hard to call. V lost 3 bases and J lost 0, with 6 bases in between. The CDR3 covers 13 residues. Germline values: CDR1 MNHEY, CDR2 SMNVEV (reference sequence).

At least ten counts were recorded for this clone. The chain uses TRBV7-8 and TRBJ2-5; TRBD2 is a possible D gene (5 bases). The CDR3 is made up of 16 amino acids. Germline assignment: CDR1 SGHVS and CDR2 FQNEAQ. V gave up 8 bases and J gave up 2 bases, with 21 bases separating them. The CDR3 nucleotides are TGTGCCAGCTTTAGCACCCAGCGGATTGAGCAAGAGACCCAGTACTTC. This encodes CASFSTQRIEQETQYF.

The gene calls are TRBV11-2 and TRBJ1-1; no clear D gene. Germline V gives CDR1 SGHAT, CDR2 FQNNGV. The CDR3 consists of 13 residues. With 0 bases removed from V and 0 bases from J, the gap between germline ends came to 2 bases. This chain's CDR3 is CASSLELNTEAFF. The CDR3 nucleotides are TGTGCCAGCAGCTTAGAGTTGAACACTGAAGCTTTCTTT.

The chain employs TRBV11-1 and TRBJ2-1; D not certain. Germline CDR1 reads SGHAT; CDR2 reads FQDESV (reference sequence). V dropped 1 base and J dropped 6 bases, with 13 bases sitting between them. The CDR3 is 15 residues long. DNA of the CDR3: TGTGCCAGCAGCTTAGTCGAACAATCTTTCAATGAGCAGTTCTTC. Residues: CASSLVEQSFNEQFF.

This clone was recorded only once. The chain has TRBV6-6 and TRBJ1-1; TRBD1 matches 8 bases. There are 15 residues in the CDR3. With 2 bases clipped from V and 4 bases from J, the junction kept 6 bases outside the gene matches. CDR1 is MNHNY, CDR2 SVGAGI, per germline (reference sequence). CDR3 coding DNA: TGTGCCAGCAGTTACGGGACAGGTTCTAGCACTGAAGCTTTCTTT. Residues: CASSYGTGSSTEAFF.

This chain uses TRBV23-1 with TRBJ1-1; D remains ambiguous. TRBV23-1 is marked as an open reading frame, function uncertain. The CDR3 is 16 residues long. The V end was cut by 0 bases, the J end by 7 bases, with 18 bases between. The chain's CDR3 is CASSQSVRPGKDEAFF. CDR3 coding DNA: TGCGCCAGCAGTCAATCGGTACGGCCAGGAAAGGATGAAGCTTTCTTT.

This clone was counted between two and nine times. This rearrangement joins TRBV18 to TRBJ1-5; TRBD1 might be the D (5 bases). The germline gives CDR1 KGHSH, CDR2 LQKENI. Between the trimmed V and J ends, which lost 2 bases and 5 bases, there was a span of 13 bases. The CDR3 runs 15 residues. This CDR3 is CASSPDPGIDQPQHF. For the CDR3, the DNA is TGTGCCAGCTCACCAGATCCAGGGATCGATCAGCCCCAGCATTTT.